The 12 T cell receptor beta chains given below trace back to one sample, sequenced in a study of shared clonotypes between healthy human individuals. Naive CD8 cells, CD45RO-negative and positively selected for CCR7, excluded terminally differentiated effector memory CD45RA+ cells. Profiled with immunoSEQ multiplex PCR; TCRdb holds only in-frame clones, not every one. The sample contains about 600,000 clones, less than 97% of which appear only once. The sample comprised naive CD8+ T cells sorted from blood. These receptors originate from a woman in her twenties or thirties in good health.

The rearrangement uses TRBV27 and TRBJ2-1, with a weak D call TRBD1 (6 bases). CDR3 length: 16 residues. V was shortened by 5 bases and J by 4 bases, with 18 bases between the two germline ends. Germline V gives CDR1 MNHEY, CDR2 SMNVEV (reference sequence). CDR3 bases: TGTGCCAGCAGTCCCTCGACAGGCGAACTTTACAATGAGCAGTTCTTC. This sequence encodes CASSPSTGELYNEQFF.

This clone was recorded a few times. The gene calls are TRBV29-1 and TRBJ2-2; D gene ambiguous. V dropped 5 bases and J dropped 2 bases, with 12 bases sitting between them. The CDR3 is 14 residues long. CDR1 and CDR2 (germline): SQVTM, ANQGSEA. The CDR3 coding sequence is TGCAGCGTTCCAGATGCCTTAAACACCGGGGAGCTGTTTTTT. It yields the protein CSVPDALNTGELFF.

The CDR3 here is CASSLVGPSGDEQYF. CDR3 in DNA: TGTGCCAGCAGCTTAGTCGGTCCTAGCGGGGACGAGCAGTACTTC. The chain combines TRBV7-2 with TRBJ2-7; 9 nucleotides match TRBD2. V lost 1 base and J lost 5; bases outside the gene matches: 6. Per germline, CDR1 SGHTA and CDR2 FQGNSA. The CDR3 is made up of 15 amino acids.

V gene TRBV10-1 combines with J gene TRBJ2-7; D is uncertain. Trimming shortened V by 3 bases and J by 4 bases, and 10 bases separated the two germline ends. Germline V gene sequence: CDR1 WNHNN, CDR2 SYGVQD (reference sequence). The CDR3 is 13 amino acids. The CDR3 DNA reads TGCGCCAGCAGTGAAAAGGTGGAATACGAGCAGTACTTC. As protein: CASSEKVEYEQYF.

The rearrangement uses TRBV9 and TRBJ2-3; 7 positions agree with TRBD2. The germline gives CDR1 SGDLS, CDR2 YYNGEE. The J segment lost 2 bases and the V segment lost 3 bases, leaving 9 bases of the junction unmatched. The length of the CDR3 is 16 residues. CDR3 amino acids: CASSATGSGHTDTQYF. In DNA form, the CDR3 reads TGTGCCAGCAGCGCGACGGGTAGCGGGCACACAGATACGCAGTATTTT.

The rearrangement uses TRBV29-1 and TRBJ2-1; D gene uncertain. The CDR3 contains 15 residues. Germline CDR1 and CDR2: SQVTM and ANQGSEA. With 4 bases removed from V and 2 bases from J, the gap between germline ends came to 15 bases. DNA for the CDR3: TGCAGCGTTGTGACGGCCGAATTGACCTACAATGAGCAGTTCTTC. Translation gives CSVVTAELTYNEQFF.

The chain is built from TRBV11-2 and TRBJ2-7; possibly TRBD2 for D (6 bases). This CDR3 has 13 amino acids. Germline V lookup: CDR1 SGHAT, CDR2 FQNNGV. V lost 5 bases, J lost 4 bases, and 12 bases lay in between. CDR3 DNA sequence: TGTGCCAGCAGCCAGACGACTAGTTACGAGCAGTACTTC. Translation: CASSQTTSYEQYF.

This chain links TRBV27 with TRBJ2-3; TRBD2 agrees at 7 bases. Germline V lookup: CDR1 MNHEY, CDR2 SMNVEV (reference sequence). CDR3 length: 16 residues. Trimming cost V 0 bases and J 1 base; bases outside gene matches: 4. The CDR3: CASSLSAGVGTDTQYF. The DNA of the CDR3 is TGTGCCAGCAGTTTATCGGCGGGAGTTGGCACAGATACGCAGTATTTT.

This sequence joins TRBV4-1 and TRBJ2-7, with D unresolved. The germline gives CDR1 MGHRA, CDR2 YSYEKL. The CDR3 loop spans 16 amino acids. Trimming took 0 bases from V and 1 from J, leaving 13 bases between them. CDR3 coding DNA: TGCGCCAGCAGCCAAGATGGCAATACCCGGTCCTACGAGCAGTACTTC. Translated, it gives CASSQDGNTRSYEQYF.

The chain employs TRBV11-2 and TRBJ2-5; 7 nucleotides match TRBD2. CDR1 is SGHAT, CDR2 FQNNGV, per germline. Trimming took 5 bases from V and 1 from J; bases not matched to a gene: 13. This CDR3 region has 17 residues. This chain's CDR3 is CASSAQGGDSIQETQYF. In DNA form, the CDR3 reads TGTGCCAGCAGCGCTCAGGGAGGGGACTCGATCCAAGAGACCCAGTACTTC.

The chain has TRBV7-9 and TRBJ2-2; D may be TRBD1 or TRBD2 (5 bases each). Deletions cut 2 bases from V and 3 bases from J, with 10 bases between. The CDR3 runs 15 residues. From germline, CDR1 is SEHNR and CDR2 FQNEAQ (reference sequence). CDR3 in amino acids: CASSLRDDYTGELFF. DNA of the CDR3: TGTGCCAGCAGCTTAAGGGACGACTACACCGGGGAGCTGTTTTTT.

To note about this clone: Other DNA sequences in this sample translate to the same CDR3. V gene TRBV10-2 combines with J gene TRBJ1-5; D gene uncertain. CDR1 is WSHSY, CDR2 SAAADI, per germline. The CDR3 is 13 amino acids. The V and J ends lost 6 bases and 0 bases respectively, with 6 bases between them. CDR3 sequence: CASRGYSNQPQHF. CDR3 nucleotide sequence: TGCGCCAGCAGGGGGTATAGCAATCAGCCCCAGCATTTT.